What follows are 21 T cell receptor beta chains derived from one specimen sequenced in a study of CD8+CD57+ T cells in acquired aplastic anemia. It was patients with CD8+CD57+ cell expansion by flow cytometry who were chosen for sequencing. Profiles of TCR beta VDJ and CDR3 were generated from a genomic DNA template. MiXCR, run by TCRdb on the reads, gives a single entry per CDR3 protein. This sample yields 450,000 to 600,000 distinct CDR3 sequences, of which around 32% are seen a single time; under 0.95% belongs to the top ten. The sequencing sample was made of sorted CD4+, CD8+, or CD8+CD57+ T cells (not recorded which) from PBMCs. These receptors originate from a human donor with aplastic anemia.

The chain is built from TRBV10-3 and TRBJ2-2, with D tentatively TRBD1 (7 bases). This CDR3 region has 12 residues. Germline CDR1 ENHRY, CDR2 SYGVKD. Trimming left V 11 bases short and J 4 bases short, with 11 bases between. The CDR3 spells CAGQGGTGELFF. The CDR3 DNA reads TGTGCCGGCCAGGGGGGCACCGGGGAGCTGTTTTTT.

The chain couples TRBV19 to TRBJ2-3, with 7 bases that match TRBD2. With V trimmed by 1 base and J by 2 bases, 3 bases remained unmatched. Germline lookup yields CDR1 LNHDA and CDR2 SQIVND (reference sequence). The CDR3 consists of 15 residues. CDR3 in amino acids: CASSIGLAATDTQYF. The CDR3 coding sequence is TGTGCCAGTAGTATAGGGCTAGCGGCCACAGATACGCAGTATTTT.

This sequence joins TRBV28 and TRBJ1-2; 9 bases agree with TRBD1. After removal of 2 bases from V and 7 bases from J, the junction contained 5 bases not matched to a gene. CDR3 size: 14 residues. Germline-derived CDR1 and CDR2 are MDHEN and SYDVKM. CDR3 nucleotide sequence: TGTGCCAGCAGTTTAAAGGGACAGGGAATTGGCTACACCTTC. Its translation: CASSLKGQGIGYTF.

This clonotype was picked up many times. This chain connects TRBV20-1 to TRBJ1-6; a possible D gene is TRBD1 (5 bases). This CDR3 has 12 residues. Germline CDR1 reads DFQATT; CDR2 reads SNEGSKA (reference sequence). The germline V and J ends were trimmed by 6 bases and 5 bases, with 8 bases remaining between them. The CDR3 sequence: CSAKGDNSPLHF. CDR3 DNA: TGCAGTGCGAAAGGGGATAATTCACCCCTCCACTTT.

The genes are TRBV20-1 and TRBJ2-7; possible D gene TRBD1, 6 bases. Trimming took off 0 bases at V and 1 base at J, with 13 bases between the two ends. Germline V gives CDR1 DFQATT, CDR2 SNEGSKA (reference sequence). The CDR3 is made up of 15 amino acids. CDR3 DNA sequence: TGCAGTGCTAGAGACTCCCGGGACACATCCTACGAGCAGTACTTC. This encodes CSARDSRDTSYEQYF.

CDR3 nucleotides: TGTGCCAGCAGCGTGTATTCAGGGATGTCTGGAAACACCATATATTTT. It specifies CASSVYSGMSGNTIYF. The J gene is TRBJ1-3, the V gene TRBV9, with a possible D match to TRBD1 (5 bases). V shed 2 bases and J shed 1 base, with 13 bases lying between them. This CDR3 region has 16 residues. Germline lookup yields CDR1 SGDLS and CDR2 YYNGEE. Based on the CDR3 plus reference TRBV9 and TRBJ1-3, the full variable domain is DSGVTQTPKHLITATGQRVTLRCSPRSGDLSVYWYQQSLDQGLQFLIQYYNGEERAKGNILERFSAQQFPDLHSELNLSSLELGDSALYFCASSVYSGMSGNTIYFGEGSWLTVV.

CDR3 sequence (DNA): TGTGCCAGCAGCTTGGTGGGACAGGGTGGGGACCAGTACTTC. This sequence encodes CASSLVGQGGDQYF. The rearrangement uses TRBV5-4 and TRBJ2-5; 9 bases map to TRBD1. In germline, CDR1 is SGHNT, CDR2 YYREEE (reference sequence). CDR3 length equals 14 residues. J gave up 10 bases and V 0 bases, and 7 bases lay outside the gene matches.

This chain joins TRBV12-3 or TRBV12-4 and TRBJ1-1; possibly TRBD1 for D (6 bases). The CDR3 contains 14 residues. Trimming took 6 bases from V and 5 from J, leaving 16 bases between them. The CDR3 spells CASSRGGRGTEAFF. In DNA form, the CDR3 reads TGTGCCAGCAGCCGGGGGGGGCGCGGTACTGAAGCTTTCTTT.

This chain uses TRBV6-1 with TRBJ1-2, with 7 bases aligning to TRBD1. Per germline, CDR1 MNHNS and CDR2 SASEGT. This CDR3 region has 19 residues. The DNA for the CDR3 is TGTGCTAGCGGTAAACTCAAAAACAGGGGCGTGAAAATTAACTATGGCTACACCTTC. It encodes CASGKLKNRGVKINYGYTF.

This rearrangement joins TRBV5-1 to TRBJ2-7; TRBD1 agrees at 9 bases. The CDR3 is 16 amino acids. Germline trimming cut 0 bases from V and 5 bases from J; bases unmatched to any gene: 9. Germline CDR1 reads SGHRS; CDR2 reads YFSETQ. CDR3 DNA: TGCGCCAGCAGCTTGGGTAAATGGGACAGGGTCGACGAGCAGTACTTC. Amino acids: CASSLGKWDRVDEQYF.

The chain uses TRBV19 and TRBJ2-3, with 9 bases matching TRBD1. Germline V lookup: CDR1 LNHDA, CDR2 SQIVND (reference sequence). CDR3 size: 17 residues. With 3 bases clipped from V and 2 bases from J, the junction kept 9 bases outside the gene matches. The CDR3 protein is CASSIGTGTSYTDTQYF. The CDR3 DNA sequence: TGTGCCAGTAGTATCGGGACAGGGACGTCTTACACAGATACGCAGTATTTT.

The chain links TRBV5-4 to TRBJ2-7, with 10 positions matching TRBD2. V lost 0 bases and J lost 7; bases outside the gene matches: 10. The germline CDR1 and CDR2 sequences are SGHNT and YYREEE (reference sequence). This CDR3 has 16 residues. CDR3 coding DNA: TGTGCCAGCAGCTTGGGGTCCGCTAGCGGGAGAGGTGAGCAGTACTTC. Translation gives CASSLGSASGRGEQYF.

This chain uses TRBV19 with TRBJ2-7; TRBD1 might be the D (6 bases). V shed 10 bases and J shed 1 base, with 17 bases lying between them. Germline V gives CDR1 LNHDA, CDR2 SQIVND (reference sequence). The length of the CDR3 is 14 residues. The CDR3 region is CATSSNRESYEQYF. CDR3 nucleotide sequence: TGTGCCACCAGTAGTAACAGGGAATCCTACGAGCAGTACTTC.

This chain connects TRBV6-2 or TRBV6-3 to TRBJ1-1; D gene ambiguous. This CDR3 region has 13 residues. Germline V lookup: CDR1 MNHEY, CDR2 SVGEGT. V lost 4 bases and J 0 bases, leaving 6 bases between the germline ends. CDR3 sequence reads: CASSSQLNTEAFF. CDR3 coding DNA: TGTGCCAGCAGTTCACAGCTGAACACTGAAGCTTTCTTT.

This clonotype has more than one count but fewer than ten. The chain has TRBV20-1 and TRBJ1-3; 7 bases match TRBD1. Losses at the gene ends were 6 bases for V and 0 bases for J; bases not matched to a gene: 5. CDR1 DFQATT and CDR2 SNEGSKA come from the germline V gene (reference sequence). The CDR3 has 14 residues. CDR3 residues: CSADRDNSGNTIYF. The CDR3 DNA sequence: TGCAGTGCAGACAGGGATAACTCTGGAAACACCATATATTTT.

The rearrangement uses TRBV11-2 and TRBJ1-6, with D possibly being TRBD1 (6 bases). The germline V gene encodes CDR1 SGHAT and CDR2 FQNNGV. CDR3 length: 15 amino acids. Trimming pared 1 base from V and 9 bases from J, leaving 13 bases between. The DNA of the CDR3 is TGTGCCAGCAGCTTAGGCGCAGGGGTAGGTTCACCCCTCCACTTT. Its translation is CASSLGAGVGSPLHF.

This chain uses TRBV2 with TRBJ1-6; 10 bases match TRBD1. The CDR3 is 15 amino acids. Germline CDR1 and CDR2: SNHLY and FYNNEI. V shed 5 bases, J shed 9 bases, and the junction held 7 bases outside the gene matches. CDR3 in amino acids: CASSQGTGEGSPLHF. In DNA, the CDR3 is TGTGCCAGCAGTCAAGGGACAGGGGAAGGTTCACCCCTCCACTTT.

This clonotype was seen more than once but under ten times. This sequence joins TRBV15 and TRBJ1-2; D is ambiguous. The germline V and J ends were trimmed by 0 bases and 2 bases, with 10 bases remaining between them. The germline CDR1 and CDR2 sequences are LNHNV and YYDKDF (reference sequence). The CDR3 spans 15 residues. Here the CDR3 reads CATSRDLGSNYGYTF. DNA for the CDR3: TGTGCCACCAGCAGAGATCTGGGCAGCAACTATGGCTACACCTTC.

The table lists this clonotype with many counts. This chain joins TRBV9 and TRBJ2-7; the match to TRBD1 covers 11 bases. The CDR3 sequence is 13 residues long. J gave up 7 bases and V 7 bases, and 7 bases lay outside the gene matches. Germline V gene lookup returns CDR1 SGDLS and CDR2 YYNGEE. This chain's CDR3 is CASGQGASGEQYF. CDR3 sequence (DNA): TGTGCCAGCGGACAGGGGGCTTCGGGAGAGCAGTACTTC.

This chain uses TRBV4-2 with TRBJ2-7, with D unresolved. V shed 3 bases and J shed 3 bases, with 9 bases lying between them. The length of the CDR3 is 13 residues. The germline V gene has CDR1 LGHNA and CDR2 YNFKEQ. CDR3 sequence: CASSHGGIYEQYF. CDR3 coding DNA: TGTGCCAGCAGCCATGGTGGGATCTACGAGCAGTACTTC.

This clonotype was recorded many times. The J gene is TRBJ2-2, the V gene TRBV9; D gene uncertain. Germline CDR1 reads SGDLS; CDR2 reads YYNGEE. The CDR3 sequence is 12 residues long. V was cut by 3 bases and J by 5 bases, with 5 bases left in between. This CDR3 reads CASSAQTGELFF. DNA of the CDR3: TGTGCCAGCAGCGCACAGACCGGGGAGCTGTTTTTT.